The 27 T cell receptor beta chains in this list originate from one sample, sequenced in a study of T-cell memory formation after mild COVID-19. TCRdb reanalysed the 5' RACE reads using MiXCR and keeps one entry per CDR3 protein. This table has about 400,000 distinct CDR3 sequences, roughly 26% appearing once. Sample: PBMCs or a T cell subset sorted from them (not recorded which). The source of these receptors is an adult woman who had mild COVID-19 (a few samples of this study predate the infection). Cell type and time point are not known.

The chain has TRBV7-2 and TRBJ2-1; D gene unclear. CDR1 and CDR2 (germline): SGHTA, FQGNSA. CDR3 length: 12 residues. The V gene lost 4 bases and the J gene lost 12 bases, with 13 bases spanning the gap. CDR3 nucleotide sequence: TGTGCCAGCAGCTATTCTATCGCCGTGCAGTTCTTC. It is translated as CASSYSIAVQFF. The full variable domain, its missing parts supplied by reference TRBV7-2 and TRBJ2-1, is GAGVSQSPSNKVTEKGKDVELRCDPISGHTALYWYRQSLGQGLEFLIYFQGNSAPDKSGLPSDRFSAERTGGSVSTLTIQRTQQEDSAVYLCASSYSIAVQFFGPGTRLTVL.

The sample holds a few counts of this clonotype. The chain is built from TRBV20-1 and TRBJ2-2; D is perhaps TRBD2 (5 bases). The germline V and J ends were trimmed by 6 bases and 0 bases, with 14 bases remaining between them. Germline V gene sequence: CDR1 DFQATT, CDR2 SNEGSKA (reference sequence). The CDR3 loop spans 15 amino acids. CDR3 sequence reads: CSATRGSANTGELFF. In DNA form, the CDR3 reads TGCAGTGCCACCCGCGGGTCGGCGAACACCGGGGAGCTGTTTTTT.

The rearrangement links TRBV12-3 or TRBV12-4 to TRBJ2-1, with 14 bases lining up with TRBD2. The CDR3 totals 15 residues. V dropped 6 bases and J dropped 5; count of bases not matched to a gene: 3. The CDR3 DNA reads TGTGCCAGCAGGAAGACTAGCGGGGGGGACAATGAGCAGTTCTTC. It specifies CASRKTSGGDNEQFF.

This clonotype was found a few times. The CDR3 is CATGTGRLRYNQPQHF. The CDR3 nucleotides read TGTGCCACCGGGACAGGGCGACTGAGGTACAATCAGCCCCAGCATTTT. The rearrangement links TRBV7-8 to TRBJ1-5, with 9 nucleotides matching TRBD1. Germline V gene sequence: CDR1 SGHVS, CDR2 FQNEAQ. V lost 10 bases to trimming and J lost 3 bases; unmatched junction nucleotides: 13. The CDR3 length is 16 residues.

CDR3 nucleotides: TGTGCCAGCAGCATGGGACAGATGAACACTGAAGCTTTCTTT. Its protein product is CASSMGQMNTEAFF. The chain couples TRBV9 to TRBJ1-1, with 7 bases matching TRBD1. This CDR3 has 14 amino acids. Trimming at V came to 4 bases and at J to 0 bases, leaving 3 bases not matched to a gene. Per germline, CDR1 SGDLS and CDR2 YYNGEE.

The chain is built from TRBV9 and TRBJ2-1; 13 bases agree with TRBD2. CDR3 length: 18 residues. The germline V gene encodes CDR1 SGDLS and CDR2 YYNGEE. With 3 bases clipped from V and 5 bases from J, the junction kept 11 bases outside the gene matches. The chain's CDR3 is CASSAQIGTSGNDNEQFF. The CDR3, as DNA: TGTGCCAGCAGCGCGCAAATCGGGACTAGCGGGAACGACAATGAGCAGTTCTTC.

Only a few counts were recorded for this clonotype. J is TRBJ1-2 and V is TRBV5-1, with D unresolved. The CDR3 runs to 14 residues. V was shortened by 4 bases and J by 8 bases, with 18 bases between the two germline ends. Germline V gene sequence: CDR1 SGHRS, CDR2 YFSETQ. Here the CDR3 DNA reads TGCGCCAGCAGCGCTATTGAGACATCTGGGGGCTACACCTTC. Translation: CASSAIETSGGYTF. The full variable domain, its missing parts supplied by reference TRBV5-1 and TRBJ1-2, is KAGVTQTPRYLIKTRGQQVTLSCSPISGHRSVSWYQQTPGQGLQFLFEYFSETQRNKGNFPGRFSGRQFSNSRSEMNVSTLELGDSALYLCASSAIETSGGYTFGSGTRLTVV.

The chain carries TRBV3-1 and TRBJ2-5; TRBD2 matches 9 bases. The CDR3 sequence is 15 residues long. V lost 2 bases, J lost 9 bases, and 10 bases stayed unmatched. Per the germline V gene, CDR1 is LGHDT and CDR2 is YNNKEL (reference sequence). CDR3 in DNA: TGTGCCAGCAGCCAAATGACTAGCGGTCCGGGGGCCCAGTACTTC. Protein product: CASSQMTSGPGAQYF.

The table lists this clonotype with a count of one. J is TRBJ2-2 and V is TRBV3-1, with D tentatively TRBD2 (5 bases). Germline V gene sequence: CDR1 LGHDT, CDR2 YNNKEL (reference sequence). V lost 4 bases and J lost 7, with 13 bases in between. CDR3 size: 14 residues. CDR3 DNA sequence: TGTGCCAGCAGCCGGGAGAGTTGGGGCGGGGAGCTGTTTTTT. It codes for CASSRESWGGELFF. Combining the CDR3 with reference TRBV3-1 and TRBJ2-2 gives the whole variable domain DTAVSQTPKYLVTQMGNDKSIKCEQNLGHDTMYWYKQDSKKFLKIMFSYNNKELIINETVPNRFSPKSPDKAHLNLHINSLELGDSAVYFCASSRESWGGELFFGEGSRLTVL.

This clonotype was recorded a few times. V and J are TRBV19 and TRBJ2-7; D gene ambiguous. V lost 3 bases, J lost 6 bases, and 9 bases lay in between. In germline, CDR1 is LNHDA, CDR2 SQIVND (reference sequence). This CDR3 is 12 amino acids long. The CDR3 region has the DNA TGTGCCAGTAGTATGACGGCTGGCGAGCAGTACTTC. It specifies CASSMTAGEQYF. Full variable domain (missing parts from reference TRBV19 and TRBJ2-7): DGGITQSPKYLFRKEGQNVTLSCEQNLNHDAMYWYRQDPGQGLRLIYYSQIVNDFQKGDIAEGYSVSREKKESFPLTVTSAQKNPTAFYLCASSMTAGEQYFGPGTRLTVT.

This clonotype was recorded a few times. The gene calls are TRBV4-1 and TRBJ2-1; TRBD2 matches at 7 bases. The CDR3 contains 14 residues. The V gene end was trimmed by 4 bases and the J gene end by 9 bases; junction bases not matched to a gene: 9. Germline values: CDR1 MGHRA, CDR2 YSYEKL. The CDR3 protein is CASSPSGLGGEQFF. The CDR3, as DNA: TGCGCCAGCAGCCCTAGCGGCCTGGGAGGTGAGCAGTTCTTC.

J is TRBJ1-2 and V is TRBV5-6; TRBD1 is a possible D gene (5 bases). V was cut by 4 bases and J by 8 bases, with 15 bases left in between. The CDR3 contains 13 residues. The germline gives CDR1 SGHDT, CDR2 YYEEEE. CDR3 coding DNA: TGTGCCAGCAGCGGGAGTGGGGGGTACGGCTACACCTTC. The encoded protein is CASSGSGGYGYTF.

This clonotype has only a few counts. The chain combines TRBV9 with TRBJ2-5; 7 bases are a match to TRBD1. Per germline, CDR1 SGDLS and CDR2 YYNGEE. The CDR3 is made up of 17 amino acids. The ends lost 4 bases at V and 2 bases at J; junction bases unmatched: 14. CDR3 loop: CASSPGLGGWRQETQYF. The CDR3 region has the DNA TGTGCCAGCAGCCCCGGATTAGGGGGCTGGCGACAAGAGACCCAGTACTTC.

The rearrangement uses TRBV5-1 and TRBJ1-2; D may be TRBD1 (5 bases). CDR3 length: 15 amino acids. V was clipped by 0 bases and J by 9 bases, with 18 bases between them. Germline-derived CDR1 and CDR2 are SGHRS and YFSETQ. CDR3 nucleotide sequence: TGCGCCAGCAGCTTGGCTGAGGAGGGGACCCTACGCTACACCTTC. Its protein product is CASSLAEEGTLRYTF. Based on the CDR3 plus reference TRBV5-1 and TRBJ1-2, the full variable domain is KAGVTQTPRYLIKTRGQQVTLSCSPISGHRSVSWYQQTPGQGLQFLFEYFSETQRNKGNFPGRFSGRQFSNSRSEMNVSTLELGDSALYLCASSLAEEGTLRYTFGSGTRLTVV.

The V and J genes are TRBV29-1 and TRBJ2-7; D may match TRBD1 or TRBD2 (6 bases each). The V end lost 1 base, the J end lost 2 bases, and 9 bases lay between the germline ends. Per germline, CDR1 SQVTM and CDR2 ANQGSEA. This CDR3 has 13 residues. The CDR3 loop reads CSVEGGDTYEQYF. The CDR3 nucleotides are TGCAGCGTTGAAGGGGGGGACACCTACGAGCAGTACTTC.

The sample holds a few counts of this clonotype. J is TRBJ2-3 and V is TRBV7-9; 8 nucleotides align to TRBD1. The CDR3 contains 16 residues. Germline-derived CDR1 and CDR2 are SEHNR and FQNEAQ (reference sequence). Germline trimming cut 5 bases from V and 1 base from J; bases unmatched to any gene: 8. The CDR3 protein is CASSPRGQAGTDTQYF. CDR3 nucleotides: TGTGCCAGCAGCCCAAGGGGACAGGCAGGCACAGATACGCAGTATTTT.

This clonotype came up a few times. This rearrangement joins TRBV7-9 to TRBJ1-2; perhaps TRBD1 as D (5 bases). The CDR3 has 15 residues. Germline V gene sequence: CDR1 SEHNR, CDR2 FQNEAQ (reference sequence). Trimming stripped 5 bases from V and 4 bases from J, with 17 bases between. CDR3 in amino acids: CASSVPGPVLYGYTF. The CDR3 DNA is TGTGCCAGCAGCGTTCCGGGACCCGTCCTCTATGGCTACACCTTC.

This clonotype was counted ten times or more. This chain connects TRBV6-2 or TRBV6-3 to TRBJ2-5; no clear D gene. The ends were cut back, 2 bases at V and 4 bases at J, with 14 bases in the middle. Germline V gene sequence: CDR1 MNHEY, CDR2 SVGEGT. This CDR3 comprises 15 residues. The CDR3 nucleotides are TGTGCCAGCAGTTACGGCTTATCAGTCGGAGAGACCCAGTACTTC. Its protein is CASSYGLSVGETQYF.

The chain is built from TRBV19 and TRBJ2-1, with D possibly TRBD2 on 5 matching bases. V was cut by 6 bases and J by 13 bases, with 19 bases left in between. Germline CDR1 reads LNHDA; CDR2 reads SQIVND (reference sequence). The CDR3 is made up of 13 amino acids. The CDR3 here is CASSRDFTMRQFF. The CDR3 DNA sequence: TGTGCCAGTAGCCGGGATTTTACAATGAGACAGTTCTTC.

V and J are TRBV7-9 and TRBJ2-3; D call uncertain. This CDR3 has 14 amino acids. Germline V gives CDR1 SEHNR, CDR2 FQNEAQ (reference sequence). V was shortened by 7 bases and J by 1 base, with 12 bases between the two germline ends. The CDR3 nucleotides read TGTGCCAGCACCCTAAGGGTTGGCACAGATACGCAGTATTTT. Translation gives CASTLRVGTDTQYF.

This clonotype was counted a few times. The chain links TRBV5-4 to TRBJ2-3, with D perhaps TRBD2 (6 bases). Deletions cut 4 bases from V and 1 base from J, with 16 bases between. CDR1 is SGHNT and CDR2 is YYREEE in the germline V gene (reference sequence). This CDR3 is built from 16 residues. CDR3 amino acids: CASSAGEAGGTDTQYF. The CDR3 nucleotides are TGTGCCAGCAGCGCCGGGGAGGCCGGAGGCACAGATACGCAGTATTTT.

The chain combines TRBV5-1 with TRBJ2-7; 11 positions agree with TRBD1. This CDR3 is 17 amino acids long. V gave up 3 bases and J gave up 4 bases; unmatched junction bases: 12. Germline lookup yields CDR1 SGHRS and CDR2 YFSETQ. The CDR3 region has the DNA TGCGCCAGCAGCTACGGACAGGGGGCTCATCTTTTTTACGAGCAGTACTTC. The encoded protein is CASSYGQGAHLFYEQYF.

This clonotype was detected a few times. This sequence joins TRBV11-2 and TRBJ1-1; D unresolved. V lost 5 bases to trimming and J lost 3 bases, with 25 bases between them. This CDR3 spans 18 amino acids. Germline V gives CDR1 SGHAT, CDR2 FQNNGV. In DNA form, the CDR3 reads TGTGCCAGCAGCAAGCAAACGGAGGGCCGGGCGGCCTACACTGAAGCTTTCTTT. Translation: CASSKQTEGRAAYTEAFF.

In this sample, this clonotype turned up many times. The chain uses TRBV5-6 and TRBJ1-5, with 11 bases lining up with TRBD1. From germline, CDR1 is SGHDT and CDR2 YYEEEE. This CDR3 comprises 15 residues. Trimming at V came to 2 bases and at J to 6 bases, leaving 4 bases not matched to a gene. CDR3 DNA sequence: TGTGCCAGCAGCTTCGGACAGGGGGCAGGTCAGCCCCAGCATTTT. Amino acids: CASSFGQGAGQPQHF.

The V call is TRBV7-8, the J call TRBJ1-2; 8 bases fit TRBD1. Germline values: CDR1 SGHVS, CDR2 FQNEAQ. The junction had 5 bases not matched to a gene; V was cut back by 5 bases and J by 3 bases. This CDR3 is 14 amino acids long. DNA for the CDR3: TGTGCCAGCAGCCTCAGGGGGCAGGACTATGGCTACACCTTC. It is translated as CASSLRGQDYGYTF. Drawing the rest from reference TRBV7-8 and TRBJ1-2, the complete variable domain is GAGVSQSPRYKVAKRGQDVALRCDPISGHVSLFWYQQALGQGPEFLTYFQNEAQLDKSGLPSDRFFAERPEGSVSTLKIQRTQQEDSAVYLCASSLRGQDYGYTFGSGTRLTVV.

This clonotype was observed a handful of times. The genes are TRBV25-1 and TRBJ1-1; a possible D gene is TRBD1 (6 bases). CDR3 length: 13 residues. The germline gives CDR1 MGHDK, CDR2 SYGVNS. V was pared by 7 bases and J by 0 bases, with 9 bases between. CDR3 region: CASNGQMNTEAFF. In nucleotides, the CDR3 is TGTGCCAGCAATGGACAGATGAACACTGAAGCTTTCTTT.

This clonotype was counted many times. This rearrangement joins TRBV6-5 to TRBJ2-3; no definite D call. The CDR3 runs 14 residues. Trimming pared 8 bases from V and 9 bases from J, leaving 21 bases between. Germline values: CDR1 MNHEY, CDR2 SVGAGI. The CDR3 loop is CASGAEMGGRTQYF. CDR3 in DNA: TGTGCCAGCGGAGCCGAAATGGGCGGAAGGACGCAGTATTTT.